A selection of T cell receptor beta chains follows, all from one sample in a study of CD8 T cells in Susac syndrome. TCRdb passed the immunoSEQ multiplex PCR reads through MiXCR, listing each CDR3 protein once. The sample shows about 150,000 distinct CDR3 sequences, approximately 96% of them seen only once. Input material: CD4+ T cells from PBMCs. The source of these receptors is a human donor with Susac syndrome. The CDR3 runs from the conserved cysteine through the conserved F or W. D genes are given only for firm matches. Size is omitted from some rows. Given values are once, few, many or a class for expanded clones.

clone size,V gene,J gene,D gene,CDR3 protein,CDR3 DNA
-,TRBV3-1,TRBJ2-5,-,CASSDRKGAETQYF,TGTGCCAGCAGCGACCGAAAGGGAGCAGAGACCCAGTACTTC
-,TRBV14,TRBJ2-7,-,CASSHAGEQYF,TGTGCCAGCAGCCATGCAGGGGAGCAGTACTTC
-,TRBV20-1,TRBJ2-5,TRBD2,CSARPSGEQTQYF,TGCAGTGCTAGACCTAGCGGGGAACAGACCCAGTACTTC
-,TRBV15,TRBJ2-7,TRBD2,CATSRDPLTSGSGEQYF,TGTGCCACCAGCAGAGACCCACTGACTAGCGGGAGTGGCGAGCAGTACTTC
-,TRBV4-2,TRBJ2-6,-,CASSQDLPGLITGANVLTF,TGTGCCAGCAGCCAAGATTTACCGGGACTGATCACTGGGGCCAACGTCCTGACTTTC
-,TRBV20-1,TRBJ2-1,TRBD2,CSAPAGGRGGYEQFF,TGCAGTGCCCCCGCGGGCGGGAGGGGTGGGTATGAGCAGTTCTTC
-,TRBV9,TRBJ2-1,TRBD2,CASSPRKGLAGGPSYNEQFF,TGTGCCAGCAGCCCGCGTAAGGGACTAGCGGGGGGGCCTTCCTACAATGAGCAGTTCTTC
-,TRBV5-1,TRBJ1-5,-,CARGRGRQPQHF,TGCGCACGGGGCAGGGGACGGCAGCCCCAGCATTTT
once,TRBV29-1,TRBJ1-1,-,CSVVIAVSEAFF,TGCAGCGTTGTGATAGCAGTCTCCGAAGCTTTCTTT
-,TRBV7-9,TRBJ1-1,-,CASSWGDIVNTEAFF,TGTGCCAGCAGCTGGGGAGACATCGTGAACACTGAAGCTTTCTTT